The rows below give T cell receptor beta chains drawn from one sample of a study of T cells after yellow fever vaccination. MiXCR, run by TCRdb on the 5' RACE reads, gives a single entry per CDR3 protein. Among approximately 160,000 distinct CDR3 sequences listed, approximately 9.7% were seen once. Sequencing was performed on CD8+ T cells sorted from PBMCs, taken 45 days after the yellow fever booster vaccination. The source of these receptors is a young man who received the YFV17D yellow fever vaccine. Both conserved end residues are part of each CDR3. D genes are given only for firm matches. Clone size is stated in some rows and not others, as once, few, many or a class when expanded.

j_gene	abundance	d_gene	v_gene	CDR3nt	CDR3aa
TRBJ1-1	few	.	TRBV4-1	TGCGCCAGCAGCCAAGATTTAGGGAGAACTGAAGCTTTCTTT	CASSQDLGRTEAFF
TRBJ1-1	many	.	TRBV10-3	TGTGCCATCAGTGGTGCAGGGAACACTGAAGCTTTCTTT	CAISGAGNTEAFF
TRBJ1-2	many	.	TRBV20-1	TGCAGTGCTAGAGTCAGGTCTACTAACTATGGCTACACCTTC	CSARVRSTNYGYTF
TRBJ2-3	.	TRBD1	TRBV12-3/TRBV12-4	TGTGCCAGCAGACGGGACAGGGAAAGGGTAGATACGCAGTATTTT	CASRRDRERVDTQYF
TRBJ2-2	many	.	TRBV15	TGTGCCACCAGCACACCCGGGACCTTGACCGGGGAGCTGTTTTTT	CATSTPGTLTGELFF
TRBJ2-5	once	.	TRBV14	TGTGCCAGCAGCCAATTTTACAGTCAAGAGACCCAGTACTTC	CASSQFYSQETQYF
TRBJ2-2	few	TRBD2	TRBV19	TGTGCCAGTAGTTTTAGCGGGGGAAACACCGGGGAGCTGTTTTTT	CASSFSGGNTGELFF
TRBJ2-1	.	TRBD1	TRBV30	TGTGCCTGGAGGCTACAGGGGGCATGGAATGAGCAGTTCTTC	CAWRLQGAWNEQFF
TRBJ2-7	.	.	TRBV29-1	TGCAGCGTTACCCCCCGAGGGCGGGGCTACGAGCAGTACTTC	CSVTPRGRGYEQYF
TRBJ1-1	.	.	TRBV7-9	TGTGCCAGCAGCCCTTTCGAAAGGAACACTGAAGCTTTCTTT	CASSPFERNTEAFF
TRBJ2-2	many	.	TRBV12-3/TRBV12-4	TGTGCCAGCACGATATCCGTGAACACCGGGGAGCTGTTTTTT	CASTISVNTGELFF
TRBJ2-7	many	TRBD2	TRBV19	TGTGCCAGTAGCGAGACTAGCGGGGGGCCTGTCTACGAGCAGTACTTC	CASSETSGGPVYEQYF
TRBJ2-4	few	TRBD1	TRBV4-1	TGCGCCAGCAGCCCCCCCTCAACAGGGGTCAAAAACATTCAGTACTTC	CASSPPSTGVKNIQYF